This TCR beta chain was found in a study of cytomegalovirus exposure and HLA in healthy donors. The CDR3 loop spans 12 amino acids. V was cut by 5 bases and J by 9 bases, with 11 bases left in between. Germline V gene lookup returns CDR1 MNHNS and CDR2 SASEGT. Researchers ran the PCR with 60 Vbeta and 13 Jbeta primers. Original analysis: Later, 65 million to 85 million unique TCR beta chains were counted in an analysis, and 10 million to 12 million of them were shared. Clones were sequenced by immunoSEQ multiplex PCR, and TCRdb holds only the in-frame ones, with some missing. V and J calls and clone size are copied from that table; D and trimming were computed from the DNA. The sample includes 250,000 to 300,000 clones, about nine tenths of them seen just once.

Source material: PBMCs. The chain couples TRBV6-1 to TRBJ2-1; D perhaps matches TRBD2 (6 bases). This receptor was taken from a girl aged 2-10 years in good health and CMV-seronegative. CDR3 residues: CASSSRDFEQFF. The CDR3 nucleotides read TGTGCCAGCAGTTCTCGGGACTTTGAGCAGTTCTTC.